The entry below describes one T cell receptor (beta chain). Its target is unknown. 13 Jbeta primers and 60 Vbeta primers were used for the PCR. Measured with immunoSEQ multiplex PCR; TCRdb has only the in-frame clones, and not every one. Its table lists 25,000 to 30,000 clones. The data are from a study of cytomegalovirus exposure and HLA in healthy donors. Study background: Among roughly 180 million T cells, an earlier analysis found roughly 120 million unique TCR beta sequences. The study placed around 80% of its approximately 380 genotyped donors in the Caucasian-associated ancestry cluster.

Findings and limits, study-wide: A link between a missense DCLRE1C variant and TCR beta V- and J-gene trimming emerged from a later analysis. TCR beta chains numbering approximately 150 were designated cytomegalovirus-associated.

The V and J ends lost 3 bases and 4 bases respectively, with 13 bases between them. The germline V gene has CDR1 MGHDK and CDR2 SYGVNS. The CDR3 runs to 15 residues. This receptor was taken from a young man in good health and CMV-seronegative. The gene calls are TRBV25-1 and TRBJ2-1; weak D call: TRBD2 (6 bases). The sequencing sample was made of PBMCs. CDR3 DNA sequence: TGTGCCAGCAGTGACCCACGGGGAGGATACAATGAGCAGTTCTTC. Translated: CASSDPRGGYNEQFF. Full variable domain (outside the CDR3, taken from reference TRBV25-1 and TRBJ2-1): EADIYQTPRYLVIGTGKKITLECSQTMGHDKMYWYQQDPGMELHLIHYSYGVNSTEKGDLSSESTVSRIRTEHFPLTLESARPSHTSQYLCASSDPRGGYNEQFFGPGTRLTVL.